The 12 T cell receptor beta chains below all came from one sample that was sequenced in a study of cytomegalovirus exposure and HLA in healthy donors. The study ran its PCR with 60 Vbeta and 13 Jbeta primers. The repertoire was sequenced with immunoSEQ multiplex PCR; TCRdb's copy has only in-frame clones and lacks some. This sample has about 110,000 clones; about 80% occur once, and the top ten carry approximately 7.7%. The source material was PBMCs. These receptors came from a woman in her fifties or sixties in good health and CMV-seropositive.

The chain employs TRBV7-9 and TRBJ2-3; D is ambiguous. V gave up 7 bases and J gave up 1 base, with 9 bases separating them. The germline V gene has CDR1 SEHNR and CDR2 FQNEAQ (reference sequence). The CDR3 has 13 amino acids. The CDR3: CASNERGTDTQYF. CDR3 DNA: TGTGCCAGCAACGAACGGGGCACAGATACGCAGTATTTT.

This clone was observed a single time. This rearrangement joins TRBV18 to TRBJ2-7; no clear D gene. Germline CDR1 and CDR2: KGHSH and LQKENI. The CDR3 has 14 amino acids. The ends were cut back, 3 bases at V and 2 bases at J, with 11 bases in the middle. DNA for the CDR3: TGTGCCAGCTCACCGCTGGGCAGCACCTACGAGCAGTACTTC. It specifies CASSPLGSTYEQYF.

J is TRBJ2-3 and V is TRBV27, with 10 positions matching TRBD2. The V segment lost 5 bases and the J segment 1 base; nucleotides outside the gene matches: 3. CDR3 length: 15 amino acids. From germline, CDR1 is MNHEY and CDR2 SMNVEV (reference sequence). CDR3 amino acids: CASSRGTSGTDTQYF. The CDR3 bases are TGTGCCAGCAGTCGAGGGACTAGCGGCACAGATACGCAGTATTTT.

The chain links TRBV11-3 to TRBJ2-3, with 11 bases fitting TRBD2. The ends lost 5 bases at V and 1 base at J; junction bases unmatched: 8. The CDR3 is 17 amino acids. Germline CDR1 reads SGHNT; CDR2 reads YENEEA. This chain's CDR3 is CASSDRLAGPGTDTQYF. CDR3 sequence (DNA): TGTGCCAGCAGCGACCGACTAGCGGGGCCGGGCACAGATACGCAGTATTTT.

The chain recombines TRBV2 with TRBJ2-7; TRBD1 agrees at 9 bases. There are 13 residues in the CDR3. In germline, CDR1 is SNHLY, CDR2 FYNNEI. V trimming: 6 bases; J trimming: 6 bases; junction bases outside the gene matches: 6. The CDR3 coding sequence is TGTGCCAGCAGGGATACAGGGGGCGGCGAGCAGTACTTC. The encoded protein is CASRDTGGGEQYF.

The CDR3 DNA is TGCGCCAGCAGCCAAGGCCCCGGGACCGGGGAGCTGTTTTTT. Protein sequence: CASSQGPGTGELFF. The gene calls are TRBV4-1 and TRBJ2-2; D uncertain. The CDR3 covers 14 residues. Germline loops: CDR1 MGHRA, CDR2 YSYEKL. Trimming shortened V by 1 base and J by 5 bases, and 8 bases separated the two germline ends.

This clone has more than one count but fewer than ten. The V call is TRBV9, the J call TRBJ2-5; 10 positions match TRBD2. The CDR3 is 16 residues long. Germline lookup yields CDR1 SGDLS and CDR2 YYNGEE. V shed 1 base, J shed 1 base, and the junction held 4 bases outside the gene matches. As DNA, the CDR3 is TGTGCCAGCAGCGTACAAGCGGGAGGGATCCAAGAGACCCAGTACTTC. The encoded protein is CASSVQAGGIQETQYF.

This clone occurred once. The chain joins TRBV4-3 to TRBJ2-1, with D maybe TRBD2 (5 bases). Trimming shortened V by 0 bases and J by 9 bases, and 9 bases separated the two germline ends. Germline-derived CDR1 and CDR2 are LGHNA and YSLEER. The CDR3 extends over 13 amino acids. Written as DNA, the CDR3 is TGCGCCAGCAGCCAAGATCGGAGGCCTGAGCAGTTCTTC. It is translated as CASSQDRRPEQFF.

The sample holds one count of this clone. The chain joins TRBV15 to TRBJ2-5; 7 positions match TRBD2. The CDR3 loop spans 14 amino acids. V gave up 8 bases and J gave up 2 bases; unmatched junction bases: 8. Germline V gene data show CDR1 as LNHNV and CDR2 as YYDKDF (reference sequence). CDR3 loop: CATHFGTTQETQYF. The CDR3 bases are TGTGCCACCCATTTCGGGACTACACAAGAGACCCAGTACTTC.

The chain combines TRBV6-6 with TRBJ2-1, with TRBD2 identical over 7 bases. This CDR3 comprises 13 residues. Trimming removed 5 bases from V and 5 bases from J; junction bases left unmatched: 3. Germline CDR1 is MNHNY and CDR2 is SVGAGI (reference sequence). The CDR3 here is CASSRLADNEQFF. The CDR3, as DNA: TGTGCCAGCAGTAGACTAGCAGACAATGAGCAGTTCTTC.

CDR3 sequence: CASSRDRDSYNEQFF. Written as DNA, the CDR3 is TGTGCCAGCAGCCGCGACAGGGACTCCTACAATGAGCAGTTCTTC. The J gene is TRBJ2-1, the V gene TRBV6-5, with 7 bases that match TRBD1. Germline values: CDR1 MNHEY, CDR2 SVGAGI. CDR3 length: 15 residues. J gave up 0 bases and V 6 bases, and 5 bases lay outside the gene matches.

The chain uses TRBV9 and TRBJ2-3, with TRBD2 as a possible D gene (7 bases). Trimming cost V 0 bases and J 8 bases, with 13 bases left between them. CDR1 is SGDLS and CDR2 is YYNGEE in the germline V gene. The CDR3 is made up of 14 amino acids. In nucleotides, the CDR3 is TGTGCCAGCAGCGTAGAGGGGGGGGCCCTTACGCAGTATTTT. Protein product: CASSVEGGALTQYF. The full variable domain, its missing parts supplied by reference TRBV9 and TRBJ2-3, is DSGVTQTPKHLITATGQRVTLRCSPRSGDLSVYWYQQSLDQGLQFLIQYYNGEERAKGNILERFSAQQFPDLHSELNLSSLELGDSALYFCASSVEGGALTQYFGPGTRLTVL.